This record looks at one TCR beta chain sequence and its context. V was pared by 6 bases and J by 0 bases, with 12 bases between. The CDR3 consists of 14 residues. Germline CDR1 reads MNHEY; CDR2 reads SMNVEV (reference sequence). This entry belongs to a study of blood T cell repertoires in COVID-19. Study information: Sources were T cells, B-cell-depleted T cells, or PBMCs; the material itself was cDNA or gDNA.

Authors' methods: Amplifying reference gene primers gave estimates of nucleated cell counts. Method: immunoSEQ multiplex PCR; TCRdb's copy keeps in-frame clones and lacks some. V, J and clone size are taken as reported in that table, and D and trimming were inferred from the DNA itself. Of over 100,000 clones in the sample, about 72% were seen once. The sequence was collected from a woman between 65 and 79 years old with acute or convalescent COVID-19. V usage is TRBV27 and J usage is TRBJ2-7, with D perhaps TRBD1 (6 bases). The sequencing sample was made of peripheral blood. CDR3 in amino acids: CASRLSDSSYEQYF. In DNA form, the CDR3 reads TGTGCCAGCAGACTCTCGGACAGCTCCTACGAGCAGTACTTC.